One sample yielded the 24 T cell receptor beta chains listed below, sequenced in a study of T cell responses to AZD1222 COVID-19 vaccine. TCRdb keeps only in-frame clones here, not all; method: immunoSEQ multiplex PCR. The sample carries about 150,000 clones, 88% recorded once. Sequenced material: peripheral blood, taken on day 0 of AZD1222 vaccination. These receptors all come from an adult in good health.

The CDR3 loop is CASSLSAYQPQHF. CDR3 DNA sequence: TGTGCCAGCAGTTTATCCGCCTATCAGCCCCAGCATTTT. The chain recombines TRBV27 with TRBJ1-5; D gene uncertain. V was pared by 0 bases and J by 5 bases, with 5 bases between. In germline, CDR1 is MNHEY, CDR2 SMNVEV (reference sequence). The CDR3 consists of 13 residues.

The chain recombines TRBV28 with TRBJ2-2; the D is unclear. CDR1 is MDHEN, CDR2 SYDVKM, per germline. V was trimmed by 7 bases and J by 1 base, leaving 4 bases between them. The CDR3 runs 12 residues. The CDR3 nucleotides read TGTGCCAGCAACAGGAACACCGGGGAGCTGTTTTTT. Translated, it gives CASNRNTGELFF.

The V and J genes are TRBV6-5 and TRBJ2-2; TRBD2 agrees at 11 bases. Germline V gene sequence: CDR1 MNHEY, CDR2 SVGAGI. The trim removed 0 bases at V and 6 bases at J, leaving 0 bases unmatched. This CDR3 has 15 amino acids. The CDR3 region has the DNA TGTGCCAGCAGTTACTCTAGCGGGGGGGCCGGGGAGCTGTTTTTT. Amino acid sequence: CASSYSSGGAGELFF.

The V and J genes are TRBV6-1 and TRBJ2-5; TRBD2 is a possible D gene (5 bases). The CDR3 sequence is 14 residues long. Trimming left V 2 bases short and J 5 bases short, with 12 bases between. CDR1 and CDR2 (germline): MNHNS, SASEGT. In nucleotides, the CDR3 is TGTGCCAGCAGTGAAAGCGGCCGGCGGGAGACCCAGTACTTC. Translated: CASSESGRRETQYF.

The chain employs TRBV18 and TRBJ1-5; 9 positions match TRBD1. Trimming at V came to 5 bases and at J to 5 bases, leaving 4 bases not matched to a gene. This CDR3 spans 14 amino acids. Germline assignment: CDR1 KGHSH and CDR2 LQKENI. CDR3 in amino acids: CASSEDRGYQPQHF. CDR3 in DNA: TGTGCCAGCTCAGAGGACAGGGGCTATCAGCCCCAGCATTTT.

The chain combines TRBV3-1 (or the pseudogene TRBV3-2) with TRBJ2-1; 8 nucleotides agree with TRBD1. Germline assignment: CDR1 LGHDT and CDR2 YNNKEL (reference sequence). With 11 bases clipped from V and 2 bases from J, the junction kept 8 bases outside the gene matches. CDR3 length: 14 amino acids. The CDR3 DNA follows: TGTGCCGGACTCCGGGACAGGACCTACAATGAGCAGTTCTTC. Protein: CAGLRDRTYNEQFF.

The V and J genes are TRBV27 and TRBJ1-6, with 7 bases fitting TRBD1. J gave up 5 bases and V 4 bases, and 14 bases lay outside the gene matches. Looked up from germline, CDR1 is MNHEY and CDR2 is SMNVEV (reference sequence). CDR3 length equals 18 residues. This CDR3 is CASSSLLGGGSHNSPLHF. The DNA of the CDR3 is TGTGCCAGCAGTTCACTCCTGGGAGGGGGCAGTCATAATTCACCCCTCCACTTT.

The chain carries TRBV7-2 and TRBJ2-7; tentative D call: TRBD2 (6 bases). This CDR3 is built from 13 residues. Germline CDR1 and CDR2: SGHTA and FQGNSA. Trimming removed 2 bases at V and 7 bases at J, with 12 bases between. The CDR3 DNA reads TGTGCCAGCAGCTTATCTTGGGGGGAGGAGCAGTACTTC. Protein: CASSLSWGEEQYF.

The chain combines TRBV18 with TRBJ1-1; D unclear. Per germline, CDR1 KGHSH and CDR2 LQKENI. CDR3 size: 17 residues. Trimming pared 3 bases from V and 1 base from J, leaving 18 bases between. CDR3 sequence reads: CASSPHGGYDSNTEAFF. In DNA form, the CDR3 reads TGTGCCAGCTCACCTCATGGAGGGTATGACTCGAACACTGAAGCTTTCTTT.

The chain carries TRBV19 and TRBJ1-5, with TRBD1 matching 8 bases. This CDR3 contains 13 residues. CDR1 is LNHDA, CDR2 SQIVND, per germline (reference sequence). V dropped 4 bases and J dropped 6; count of bases not matched to a gene: 2. This chain's CDR3 is CASSTGGGQPQHF. The CDR3 DNA is TGTGCCAGTAGTACAGGGGGCGGTCAGCCCCAGCATTTT.

This chain connects TRBV5-8 to TRBJ2-7; a weak D match, TRBD1 (6 bases). Looked up from germline, CDR1 is SGHTS and CDR2 is YDEGEE. This CDR3 has 17 amino acids. V was shortened by 0 bases and J by 6 bases, with 22 bases between the two germline ends. CDR3: CASSLAGHLRGGSEQYF. As DNA, the CDR3 is TGTGCCAGCAGCTTGGCCGGTCACCTACGAGGGGGTTCCGAGCAGTACTTC.

The chain combines TRBV11-2 with TRBJ1-1; 8 nucleotides agree with TRBD1. Unmatched junction bases numbered 13, after V lost 6 bases and J lost 4 bases. Germline CDR1 and CDR2: SGHAT and FQNNGV. The CDR3 extends over 16 amino acids. The CDR3 coding sequence is TGTGCCAGCAGTCCCACGGGCAGGGGGCATGTCACTGAAGCTTTCTTT. As protein: CASSPTGRGHVTEAFF.

V usage is TRBV10-1 and J usage is TRBJ1-6; D call uncertain. CDR1 is WNHNN and CDR2 is SYGVQD in the germline V gene (reference sequence). V dropped 7 bases and J dropped 7 bases, with 11 bases sitting between them. The CDR3 runs to 13 residues. The CDR3 sequence is CASNNQKNSPLHF. CDR3 DNA: TGCGCCAGCAACAACCAGAAGAATTCACCCCTCCACTTT.

The rearrangement uses TRBV5-4 and TRBJ1-2, with 7 bases identical to TRBD1. Germline CDR1 and CDR2: SGHNT and YYREEE (reference sequence). The CDR3 is 13 amino acids. The junction had 4 bases not matched to a gene; V was cut back by 2 bases and J by 6 bases. The CDR3 region is CASSLQGQDGYTF. The DNA for the CDR3 is TGTGCCAGCAGCTTACAGGGGCAGGATGGCTACACCTTC.

V is TRBV12-3 or TRBV12-4 and J is TRBJ2-3; no definite D call. This CDR3 spans 11 amino acids. The germline V and J ends were trimmed by 7 bases and 4 bases, with 6 bases remaining between them. CDR3 nucleotide sequence: TGTGCCAGCACCCAGTCAGATACGCAGTATTTT. This gives the protein CASTQSDTQYF.

The rearrangement links TRBV10-2 to TRBJ1-1; TRBD1 might be the D (5 bases). Per germline, CDR1 WSHSY and CDR2 SAAADI. CDR3 length equals 15 residues. The ends were cut back, 6 bases at V and 6 bases at J, with 20 bases in the middle. The CDR3 DNA is TGCGCCAGCAGAGCTAACCAGGGAGGCGGATCTGAAGCTTTCTTT. This gives the protein CASRANQGGGSEAFF.

The chain joins TRBV5-1 to TRBJ1-3, with D uncertain. The CDR3 length is 14 residues. CDR1 is SGHRS, CDR2 YFSETQ, per germline. Trimming removed 4 bases at V and 4 bases at J, with 12 bases between. CDR3 sequence: CASSGLGRGNTIYF. The CDR3 DNA is TGCGCCAGCAGCGGCTTGGGAAGAGGAAACACCATATATTTT.

V and J are TRBV7-9 and TRBJ2-5; TRBD1 aligns across 7 bases. V gave up 1 base and J gave up 7 bases; unmatched junction bases: 6. CDR3 length: 14 amino acids. Germline loops: CDR1 SEHNR, CDR2 FQNEAQ (reference sequence). Written as DNA, the CDR3 is TGTGCCAGCAGCTTAGGAGGGGGCGCGGGGACCCAGTACTTC. Protein: CASSLGGGAGTQYF.

The chain uses TRBV9 and TRBJ2-1; 8 nucleotides agree with TRBD2. Germline assignment: CDR1 SGDLS and CDR2 YYNGEE. CDR3 length: 15 residues. V was clipped by 4 bases and J by 6 bases; unmatched bases: 9. CDR3 sequence (DNA): TGTGCCAGCAGCCTCATAAGCGGGGGAGGCAATGAGCAGTTCTTC. It codes for CASSLISGGGNEQFF.

The genes are TRBV12-3 or TRBV12-4 and TRBJ2-7; 7 bases are a match to TRBD1. J was trimmed by 3 bases and V by 6 bases; bases with no gene match: 2. The CDR3 is 12 residues long. The CDR3 loop reads CASRDRNYEQYF. CDR3 bases: TGTGCCAGCAGGGACAGGAACTACGAGCAGTACTTC.

The chain couples TRBV7-2 to TRBJ2-7; D possibly uses TRBD1 or TRBD2 (6 bases each). Trimming removed 5 bases at V and 2 bases at J, with 13 bases between. The CDR3 sequence is 14 residues long. Germline V gene lookup returns CDR1 SGHTA and CDR2 FQGNSA. CDR3 loop: CASSRGRGAYEQYF. The CDR3 DNA follows: TGTGCCAGCAGCCGCGGAAGGGGGGCCTACGAGCAGTACTTC.

The gene calls are TRBV18 and TRBJ2-5; D is possibly TRBD1 or TRBD2 (6 bases each). Germline values: CDR1 KGHSH, CDR2 LQKENI. The germline V and J ends were trimmed by 0 bases and 4 bases, with 9 bases remaining between them. This CDR3 region has 14 residues. The CDR3 bases are TGTGCCAGCTCACCACCGTCGGGGGCAGAGACCCAGTACTTC. Encoded protein: CASSPPSGAETQYF. Filled out from reference TRBV18 and TRBJ2-5, the complete variable domain reads NAGVMQNPRHLVRRRGQEARLRCSPMKGHSHVYWYRQLPEEGLKFMVYLQKENIIDESGMPKERFSAEFPKEGPSILRIQQVVRGDSAAYFCASSPPSGAETQYFGPGTRLLVL.

In its sample, this clone was seen a few times. The rearrangement joins TRBV6-2 or TRBV6-3 to TRBJ2-3, with TRBD2 identical over 10 bases. This CDR3 contains 15 residues. Germline assignment: CDR1 MNHEY and CDR2 SVGEGT. After removal of 4 bases from V and 4 bases from J, the junction contained 5 bases not matched to a gene. CDR3 nucleotides: TGTGCCAGCAGTTCGTCTAGCGGGGGATCAGATACGCAGTATTTT. Translated: CASSSSSGGSDTQYF.

The rearrangement uses TRBV7-2 and TRBJ2-7; TRBD2 aligns across 12 bases. The trim removed 6 bases at V and 6 bases at J, leaving 9 bases unmatched. CDR3 length equals 15 residues. Germline CDR1 and CDR2: SGHTA and FQGNSA. CDR3 bases: TGTGCCAGCAGTGAAAGTCCACTAGCGGGGGGCGAGCAGTACTTC. Protein: CASSESPLAGGEQYF.